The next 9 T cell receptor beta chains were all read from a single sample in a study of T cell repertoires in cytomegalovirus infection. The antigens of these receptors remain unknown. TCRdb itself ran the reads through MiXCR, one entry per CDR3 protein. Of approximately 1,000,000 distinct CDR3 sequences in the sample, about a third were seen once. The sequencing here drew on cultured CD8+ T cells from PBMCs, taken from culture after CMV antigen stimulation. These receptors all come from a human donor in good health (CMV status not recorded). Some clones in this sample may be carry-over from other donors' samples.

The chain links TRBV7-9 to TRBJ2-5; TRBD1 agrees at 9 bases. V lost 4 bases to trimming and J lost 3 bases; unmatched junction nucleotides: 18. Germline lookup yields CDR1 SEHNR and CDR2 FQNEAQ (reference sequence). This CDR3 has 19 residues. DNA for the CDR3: TGTGCCAGCAGCTACATCACCTCGTTACCGGGACAGGGAGAAGAGACCCAGTACTTC. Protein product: CASSYITSLPGQGEETQYF.

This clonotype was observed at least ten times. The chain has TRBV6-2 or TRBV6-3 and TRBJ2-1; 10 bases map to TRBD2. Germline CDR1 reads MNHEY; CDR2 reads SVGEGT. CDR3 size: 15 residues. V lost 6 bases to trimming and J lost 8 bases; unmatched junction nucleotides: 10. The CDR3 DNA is TGTGCCAGCAGCTCAATAGCGGGGGGCCCGGATGAGCAGTTCTTC. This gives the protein CASSSIAGGPDEQFF.

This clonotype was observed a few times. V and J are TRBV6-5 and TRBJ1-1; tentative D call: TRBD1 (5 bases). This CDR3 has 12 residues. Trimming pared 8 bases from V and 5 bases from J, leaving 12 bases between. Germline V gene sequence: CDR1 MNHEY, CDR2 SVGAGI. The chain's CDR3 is CASGGAWTEAFF. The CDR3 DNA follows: TGTGCCAGCGGTGGGGCTTGGACTGAAGCTTTCTTT.

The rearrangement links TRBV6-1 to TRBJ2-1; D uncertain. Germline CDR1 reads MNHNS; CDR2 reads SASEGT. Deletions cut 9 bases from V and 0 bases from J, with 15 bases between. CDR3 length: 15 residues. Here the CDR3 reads CARPGRMSSYNEQFF. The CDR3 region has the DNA TGTGCCAGGCCAGGACGGATGAGCTCCTACAATGAGCAGTTCTTC.

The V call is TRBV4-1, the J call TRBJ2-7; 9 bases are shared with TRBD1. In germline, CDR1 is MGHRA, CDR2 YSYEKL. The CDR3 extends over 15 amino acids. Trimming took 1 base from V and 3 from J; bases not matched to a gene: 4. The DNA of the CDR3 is TGCGCCAGCAGCCAAGGGGACAGGGCGGGCTACGAGCAGTACTTC. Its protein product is CASSQGDRAGYEQYF.

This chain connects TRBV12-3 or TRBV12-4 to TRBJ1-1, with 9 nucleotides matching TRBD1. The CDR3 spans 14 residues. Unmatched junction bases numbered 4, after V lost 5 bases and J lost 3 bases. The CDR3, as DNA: TGTGCCAGCAGTACAGGGGGCGTGGACACTGAAGCTTTCTTT. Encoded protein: CASSTGGVDTEAFF.

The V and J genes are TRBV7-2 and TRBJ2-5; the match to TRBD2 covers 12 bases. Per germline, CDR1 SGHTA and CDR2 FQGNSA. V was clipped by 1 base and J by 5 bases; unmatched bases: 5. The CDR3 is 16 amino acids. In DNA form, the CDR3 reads TGTGCCAGCAGCTTAGAGCTAGCGGGGGGGTACGAGACCCAGTACTTC. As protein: CASSLELAGGYETQYF.

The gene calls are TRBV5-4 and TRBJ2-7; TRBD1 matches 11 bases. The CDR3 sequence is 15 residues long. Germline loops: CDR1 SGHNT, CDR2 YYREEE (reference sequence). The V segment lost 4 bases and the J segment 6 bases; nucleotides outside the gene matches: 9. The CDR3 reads CASSRVGQGGGEQYF. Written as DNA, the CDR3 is TGTGCCAGCAGCAGGGTGGGACAGGGGGGTGGCGAGCAGTACTTC.

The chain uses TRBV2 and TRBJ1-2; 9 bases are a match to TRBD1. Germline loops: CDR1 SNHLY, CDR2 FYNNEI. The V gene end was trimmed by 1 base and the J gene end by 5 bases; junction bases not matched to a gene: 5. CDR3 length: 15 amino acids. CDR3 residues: CASSEGDRAPYGYTF. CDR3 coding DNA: TGTGCCAGCAGTGAAGGGGACAGGGCTCCATATGGCTACACCTTC. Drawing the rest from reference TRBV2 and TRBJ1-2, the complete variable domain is EPEVTQTPSHQVTQMGQEVILRCVPISNHLYFYWYRQILGQKVEFLVSFYNNEISEKSEIFDDQFSVERPDGSNFTLKIRSTKLEDSAMYFCASSEGDRAPYGYTFGSGTRLTVV.